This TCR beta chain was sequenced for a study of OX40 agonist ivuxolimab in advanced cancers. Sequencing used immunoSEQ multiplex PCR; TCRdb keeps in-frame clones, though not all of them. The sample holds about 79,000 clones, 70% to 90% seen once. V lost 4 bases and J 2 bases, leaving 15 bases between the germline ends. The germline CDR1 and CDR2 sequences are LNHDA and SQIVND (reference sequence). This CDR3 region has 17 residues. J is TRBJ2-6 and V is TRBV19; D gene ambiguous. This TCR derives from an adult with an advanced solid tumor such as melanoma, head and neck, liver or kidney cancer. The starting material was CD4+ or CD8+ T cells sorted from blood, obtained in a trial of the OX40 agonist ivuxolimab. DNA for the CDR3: TGTGCCAGTAGTAGGGGTAGATGGGGTACTGGGGCCAACGTCCTGACTTTC. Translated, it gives CASSRGRWGTGANVLTF.